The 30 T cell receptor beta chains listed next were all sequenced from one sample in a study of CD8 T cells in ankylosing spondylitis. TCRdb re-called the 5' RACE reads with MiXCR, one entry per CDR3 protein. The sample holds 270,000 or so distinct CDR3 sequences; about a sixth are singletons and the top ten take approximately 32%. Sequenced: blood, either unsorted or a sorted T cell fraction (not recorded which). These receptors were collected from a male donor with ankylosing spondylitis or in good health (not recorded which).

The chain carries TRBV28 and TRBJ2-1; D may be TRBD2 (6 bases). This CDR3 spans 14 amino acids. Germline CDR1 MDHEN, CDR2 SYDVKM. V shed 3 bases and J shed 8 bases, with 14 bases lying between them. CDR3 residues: CASSLAGMKDEQFF. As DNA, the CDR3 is TGTGCCAGCAGTTTGGCGGGAATGAAGGATGAGCAGTTCTTC.

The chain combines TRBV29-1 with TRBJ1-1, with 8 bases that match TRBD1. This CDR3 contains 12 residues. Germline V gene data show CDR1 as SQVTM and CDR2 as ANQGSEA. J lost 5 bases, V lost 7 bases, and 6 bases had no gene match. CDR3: CSAVTGDTEAFF. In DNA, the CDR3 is TGCAGCGCCGTGACAGGGGATACTGAAGCTTTCTTT.

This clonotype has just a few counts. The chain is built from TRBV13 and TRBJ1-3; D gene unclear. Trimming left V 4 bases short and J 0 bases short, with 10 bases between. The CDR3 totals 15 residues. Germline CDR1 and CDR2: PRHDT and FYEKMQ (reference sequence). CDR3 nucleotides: TGTGCCAGCAGCTCAGGACGTTTCTCTGGAAACACCATATATTTT. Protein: CASSSGRFSGNTIYF.

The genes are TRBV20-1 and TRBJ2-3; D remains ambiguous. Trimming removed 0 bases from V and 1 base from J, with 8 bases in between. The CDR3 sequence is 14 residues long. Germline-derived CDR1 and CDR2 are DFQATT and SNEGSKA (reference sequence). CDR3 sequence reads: CSARDGVGTDTQYF. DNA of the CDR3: TGCAGTGCTAGAGATGGAGTCGGCACAGATACGCAGTATTTT.

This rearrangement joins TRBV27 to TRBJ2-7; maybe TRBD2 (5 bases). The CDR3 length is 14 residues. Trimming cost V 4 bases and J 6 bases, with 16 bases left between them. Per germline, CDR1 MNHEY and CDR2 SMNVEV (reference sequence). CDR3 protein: CASSYAARAVEQYF. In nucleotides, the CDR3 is TGTGCCAGCAGTTATGCGGCGCGGGCAGTCGAGCAGTACTTC.

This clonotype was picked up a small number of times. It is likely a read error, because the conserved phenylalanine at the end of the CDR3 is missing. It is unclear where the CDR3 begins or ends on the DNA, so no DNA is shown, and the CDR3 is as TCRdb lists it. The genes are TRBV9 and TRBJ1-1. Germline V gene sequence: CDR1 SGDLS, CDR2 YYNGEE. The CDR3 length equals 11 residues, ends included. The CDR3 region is CASSPQWDTLR.

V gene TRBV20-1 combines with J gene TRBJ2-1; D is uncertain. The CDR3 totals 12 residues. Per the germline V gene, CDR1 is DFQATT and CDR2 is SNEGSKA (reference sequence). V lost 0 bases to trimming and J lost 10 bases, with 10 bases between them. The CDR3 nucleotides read TGCAGTGCTAGAGAGCCCCCTTCCGAGCAGTTCTTC. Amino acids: CSAREPPSEQFF.

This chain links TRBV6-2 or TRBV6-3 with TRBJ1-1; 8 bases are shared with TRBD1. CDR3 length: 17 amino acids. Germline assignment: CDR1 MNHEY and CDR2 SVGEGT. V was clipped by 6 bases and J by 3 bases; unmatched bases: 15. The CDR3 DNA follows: TGTGCCAGCAGCCACCCGGACAGGGTATATGCGGACACTGAAGCTTTCTTT. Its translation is CASSHPDRVYADTEAFF.

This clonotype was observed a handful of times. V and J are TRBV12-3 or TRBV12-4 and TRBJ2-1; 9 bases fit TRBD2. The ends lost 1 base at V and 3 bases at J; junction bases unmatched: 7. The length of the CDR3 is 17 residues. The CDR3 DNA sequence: TGTGCCAGCAGTTTAGGGACTAGCGAGAACCGCTACAATGAGCAGTTCTTC. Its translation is CASSLGTSENRYNEQFF.

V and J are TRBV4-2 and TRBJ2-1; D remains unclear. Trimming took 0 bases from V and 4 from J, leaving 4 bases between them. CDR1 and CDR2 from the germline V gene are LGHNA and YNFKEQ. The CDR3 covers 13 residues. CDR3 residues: CASSQDDYNEQFF. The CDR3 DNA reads TGTGCCAGCAGCCAAGATGATTACAATGAGCAGTTCTTC.

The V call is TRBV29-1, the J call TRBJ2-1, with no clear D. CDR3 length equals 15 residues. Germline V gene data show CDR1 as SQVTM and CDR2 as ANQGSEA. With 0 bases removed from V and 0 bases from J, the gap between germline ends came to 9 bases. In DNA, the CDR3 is TGCAGCGTTGAAGATCCCTGGGGCTCCTACAATGAGCAGTTCTTC. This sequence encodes CSVEDPWGSYNEQFF.

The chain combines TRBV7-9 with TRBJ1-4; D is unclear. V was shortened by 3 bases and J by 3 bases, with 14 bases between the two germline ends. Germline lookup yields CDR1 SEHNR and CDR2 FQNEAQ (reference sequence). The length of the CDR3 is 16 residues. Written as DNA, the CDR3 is TGTGCCAGCAGCTTTTCAGTTCAGGACGCTAATGAAAAACTGTTTTTT. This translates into CASSFSVQDANEKLFF.

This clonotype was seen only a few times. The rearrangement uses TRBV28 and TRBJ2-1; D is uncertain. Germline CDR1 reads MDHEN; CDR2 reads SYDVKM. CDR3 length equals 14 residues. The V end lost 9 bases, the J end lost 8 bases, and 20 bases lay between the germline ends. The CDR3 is CASTRTTRPDEQFF. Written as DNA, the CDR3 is TGTGCCAGTACCCGAACGACTCGACCGGATGAGCAGTTCTTC. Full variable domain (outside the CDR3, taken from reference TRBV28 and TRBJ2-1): DVKVTQSSRYLVKRTGEKVFLECVQDMDHENMFWYRQDPGLGLRLIYFSYDVKMKEKGDIPEGYSVSREKKERFSLILESASTNQTSMYLCASTRTTRPDEQFFGPGTRLTVL.

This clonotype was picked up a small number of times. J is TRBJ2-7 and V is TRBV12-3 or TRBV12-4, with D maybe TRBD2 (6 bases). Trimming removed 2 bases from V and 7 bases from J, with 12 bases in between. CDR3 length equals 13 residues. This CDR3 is CASSLTGAGEQYF. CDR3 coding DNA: TGTGCCAGCAGTTTAACGGGCGCGGGGGAGCAGTACTTC.

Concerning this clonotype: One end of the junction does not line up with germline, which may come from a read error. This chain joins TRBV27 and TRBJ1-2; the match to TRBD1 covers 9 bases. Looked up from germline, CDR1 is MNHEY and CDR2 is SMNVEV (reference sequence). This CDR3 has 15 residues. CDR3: CATSLSGTGINGYTF. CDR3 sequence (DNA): TGTGCCACCAGTTTATCCGGGACAGGGATCAATGGCTACACCTTC.

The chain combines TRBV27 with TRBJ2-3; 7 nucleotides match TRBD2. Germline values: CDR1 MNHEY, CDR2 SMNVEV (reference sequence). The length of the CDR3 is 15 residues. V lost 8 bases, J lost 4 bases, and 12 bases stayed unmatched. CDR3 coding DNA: TGTGCCAGCGGATCGGGGGAGGGCCCTGCAGATACGCAGTATTTT. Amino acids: CASGSGEGPADTQYF.

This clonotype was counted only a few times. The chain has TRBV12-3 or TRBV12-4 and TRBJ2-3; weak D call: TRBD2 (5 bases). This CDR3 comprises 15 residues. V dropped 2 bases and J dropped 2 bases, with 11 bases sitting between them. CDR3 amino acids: CASSLLGGPTDTQYF. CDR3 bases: TGTGCCAGCAGTTTATTGGGCGGGCCCACAGATACGCAGTATTTT.

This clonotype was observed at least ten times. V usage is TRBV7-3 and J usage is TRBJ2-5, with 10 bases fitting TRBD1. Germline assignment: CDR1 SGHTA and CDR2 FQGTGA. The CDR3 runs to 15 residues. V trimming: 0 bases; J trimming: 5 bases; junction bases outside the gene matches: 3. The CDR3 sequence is CASSLTTGQGETQYF. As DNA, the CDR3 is TGTGCCAGCAGCTTAACGACGGGACAGGGGGAGACCCAGTACTTC. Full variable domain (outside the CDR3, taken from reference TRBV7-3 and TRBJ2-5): GAGVSQTPSNKVTEKGKYVELRCDPISGHTALYWYRQSLGQGPEFLIYFQGTGAADDSGLPNDRFFAVRPEGSVSTLKIQRTERGDSAVYLCASSLTTGQGETQYFGPGTRLLVL.

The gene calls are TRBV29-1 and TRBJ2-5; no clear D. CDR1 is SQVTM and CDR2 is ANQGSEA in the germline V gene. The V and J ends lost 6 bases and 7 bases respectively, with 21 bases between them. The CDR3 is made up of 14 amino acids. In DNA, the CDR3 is TGCAGCGTGGACGAAGTAATCGAACCCGTGACCCAGTACTTC. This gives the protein CSVDEVIEPVTQYF.

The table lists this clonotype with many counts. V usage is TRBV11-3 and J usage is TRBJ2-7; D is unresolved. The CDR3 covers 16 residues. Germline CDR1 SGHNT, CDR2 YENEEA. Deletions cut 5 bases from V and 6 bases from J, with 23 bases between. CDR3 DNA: TGTGCCAGCAGCCGTCGTTCGGCAGGAACCTTCTCCGAGCAGTACTTC. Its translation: CASSRRSAGTFSEQYF.

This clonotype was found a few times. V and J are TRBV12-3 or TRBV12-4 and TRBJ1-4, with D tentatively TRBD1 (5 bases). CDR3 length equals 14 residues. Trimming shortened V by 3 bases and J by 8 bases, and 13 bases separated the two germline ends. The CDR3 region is CASSFWDPSEKLFF. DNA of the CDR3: TGTGCCAGCAGTTTTTGGGACCCAAGCGAAAAACTGTTTTTT.

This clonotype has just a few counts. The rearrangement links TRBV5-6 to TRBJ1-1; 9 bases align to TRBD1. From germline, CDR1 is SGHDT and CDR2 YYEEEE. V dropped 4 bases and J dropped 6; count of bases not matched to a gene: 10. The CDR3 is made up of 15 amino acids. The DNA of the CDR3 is TGTGCCAGCAGCGTGGGGACAGGGCACCCAGCTGAAGCTTTCTTT. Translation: CASSVGTGHPAEAFF.

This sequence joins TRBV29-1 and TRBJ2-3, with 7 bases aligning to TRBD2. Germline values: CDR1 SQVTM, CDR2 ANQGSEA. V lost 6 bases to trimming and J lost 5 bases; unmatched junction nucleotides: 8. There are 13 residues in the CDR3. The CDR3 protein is CSVPTAGVDTQYF. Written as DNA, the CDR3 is TGCAGCGTACCCACGGCGGGGGTAGATACGCAGTATTTT.

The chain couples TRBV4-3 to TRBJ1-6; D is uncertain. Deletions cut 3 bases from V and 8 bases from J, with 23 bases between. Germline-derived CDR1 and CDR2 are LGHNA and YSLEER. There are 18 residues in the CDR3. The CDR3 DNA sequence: TGCGCCAGCAGCCATGTCGAGGGCCCCGAATCCCCCGATTCACCCCTCCACTTT. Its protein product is CASSHVEGPESPDSPLHF.

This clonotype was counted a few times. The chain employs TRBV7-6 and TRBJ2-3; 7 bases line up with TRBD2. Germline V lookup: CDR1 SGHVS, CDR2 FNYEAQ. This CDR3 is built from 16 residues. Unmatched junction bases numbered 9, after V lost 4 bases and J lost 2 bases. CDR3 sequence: CASSSTSSGTTDTQYF. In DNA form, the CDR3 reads TGTGCCAGCAGCTCGACCTCTAGCGGCACCACAGATACGCAGTATTTT.

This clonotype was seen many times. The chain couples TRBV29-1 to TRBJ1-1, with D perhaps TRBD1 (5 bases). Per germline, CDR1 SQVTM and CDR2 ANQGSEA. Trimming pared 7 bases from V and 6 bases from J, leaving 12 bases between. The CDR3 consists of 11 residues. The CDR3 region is CSAKGSSEAFF. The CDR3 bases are TGCAGCGCCAAGGGGAGTTCTGAAGCTTTCTTT.

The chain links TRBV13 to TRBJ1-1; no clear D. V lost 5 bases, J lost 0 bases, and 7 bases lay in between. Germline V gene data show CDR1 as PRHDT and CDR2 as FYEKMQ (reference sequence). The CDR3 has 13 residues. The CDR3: CASSSEMNTEAFF. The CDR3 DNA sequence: TGTGCCAGCAGCAGCGAGATGAACACTGAAGCTTTCTTT. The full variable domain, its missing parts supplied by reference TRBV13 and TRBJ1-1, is AAGVIQSPRHLIKEKRETATLKCYPIPRHDTVYWYQQGPGQDPQFLISFYEKMQSDKGSIPDRFSAQQFSDYHSELNMSSLELGDSALYFCASSSEMNTEAFFGQGTRLTVV.

The CDR3 sequence is CSVEPGEETQYF. The CDR3 DNA is TGCAGCGTTGAACCCGGGGAAGAGACCCAGTACTTC. V and J are TRBV29-1 and TRBJ2-5, with D maybe TRBD2 (5 bases). The V and J ends lost 2 bases and 3 bases respectively, with 7 bases between them. From germline, CDR1 is SQVTM and CDR2 ANQGSEA. CDR3 length equals 12 residues.

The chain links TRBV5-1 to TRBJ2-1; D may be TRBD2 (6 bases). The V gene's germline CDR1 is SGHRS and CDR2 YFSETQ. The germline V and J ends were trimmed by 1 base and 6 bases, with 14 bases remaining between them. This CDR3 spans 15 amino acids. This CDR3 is CASSLHGGNGNEQFF. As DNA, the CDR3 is TGCGCCAGCAGCTTGCATGGGGGGAACGGCAATGAGCAGTTCTTC.

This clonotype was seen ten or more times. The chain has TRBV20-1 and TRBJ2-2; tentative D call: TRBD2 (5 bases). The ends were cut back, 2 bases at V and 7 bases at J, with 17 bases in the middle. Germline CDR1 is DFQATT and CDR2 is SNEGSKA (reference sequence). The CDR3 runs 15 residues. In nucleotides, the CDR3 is TGCAGTGCTAGATCTTCCCCGGGGTACGACGGGGAGCTGTTTTTT. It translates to CSARSSPGYDGELFF.